This passage covers 5 T cell receptor beta chains from one sample sequenced in a study of OX40 agonist ivuxolimab in advanced cancers. The assay was immunoSEQ multiplex PCR, and TCRdb's table has in-frame clones only and misses some. Of 90,000 to 100,000 clones listed, roughly 95% are singletons. The material was CD4+ or CD8+ T cells sorted from blood, obtained in a trial of the OX40 agonist ivuxolimab. These receptor sequences come from an adult with an advanced solid tumor such as melanoma, head and neck, liver or kidney cancer.

The rearrangement uses TRBV5-4 and TRBJ1-1; 9 bases match TRBD1. Germline V gene sequence: CDR1 SGHNT, CDR2 YYREEE (reference sequence). CDR3 size: 16 residues. V lost 0 bases to trimming and J lost 2 bases; unmatched junction nucleotides: 5. The DNA for the CDR3 is TGTGCCAGCAGCTTGGGACAGGGGGGTAGAAACACTGAAGCTTTCTTT. It is translated as CASSLGQGGRNTEAFF.

This chain joins TRBV5-1 and TRBJ1-4, with D uncertain. This CDR3 spans 14 amino acids. The V gene lost 3 bases and the J gene lost 0 bases, with 6 bases spanning the gap. The germline V gene has CDR1 SGHRS and CDR2 YFSETQ. Here the CDR3 reads CASSSGSTNEKLFF. CDR3 coding DNA: TGCGCCAGCAGCTCCGGATCAACTAATGAAAAACTGTTTTTT.

V usage is TRBV7-8 and J usage is TRBJ1-5; D unresolved. Trimming removed 4 bases from V and 1 base from J, with 8 bases in between. The CDR3 is 14 amino acids. Germline V gives CDR1 SGHVS, CDR2 FQNEAQ. Here the CDR3 DNA reads TGTGCCAGCAGCTCGGACCCCAGCAATCAGCCCCAGCATTTT. Encoded protein: CASSSDPSNQPQHF. The variable domain in full, with the rest retrieved from reference TRBV7-8 and TRBJ1-5, is GAGVSQSPRYKVAKRGQDVALRCDPISGHVSLFWYQQALGQGPEFLTYFQNEAQLDKSGLPSDRFFAERPEGSVSTLKIQRTQQEDSAVYLCASSSDPSNQPQHFGDGTRLSIL.

The table lists this clone with a count of one. This rearrangement joins TRBV4-2 to TRBJ2-7; 10 bases fit TRBD1. CDR1 and CDR2 from the germline V gene are LGHNA and YNFKEQ. The CDR3 consists of 14 residues. V lost 5 bases, J lost 3 bases, and 4 bases stayed unmatched. CDR3 residues: CASSLTGGDYEQYF. CDR3 DNA: TGTGCCAGCAGCTTGACAGGGGGCGACTACGAGCAGTACTTC.

This chain connects TRBV25-1 to TRBJ2-1; tentatively, D is TRBD1 (6 bases). This CDR3 has 16 amino acids. The V gene lost 4 bases and the J gene lost 6 bases, with 19 bases spanning the gap. CDR1 is MGHDK and CDR2 is SYGVNS in the germline V gene. CDR3 nucleotides: TGTGCCAGCAGTGGATTACAACGAGGGGGATCCAATGAGCAGTTCTTC. Translating gives CASSGLQRGGSNEQFF. The full variable domain, in which reference TRBV25-1 and TRBJ2-1 provide the parts outside the CDR3, is EADIYQTPRYLVIGTGKKITLECSQTMGHDKMYWYQQDPGMELHLIHYSYGVNSTEKGDLSSESTVSRIRTEHFPLTLESARPSHTSQYLCASSGLQRGGSNEQFFGPGTRLTVL.